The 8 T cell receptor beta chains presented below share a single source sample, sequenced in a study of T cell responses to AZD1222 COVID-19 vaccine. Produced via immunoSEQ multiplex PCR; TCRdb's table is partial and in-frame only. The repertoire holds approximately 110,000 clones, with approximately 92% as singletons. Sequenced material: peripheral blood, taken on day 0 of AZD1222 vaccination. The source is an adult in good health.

Written as DNA, the CDR3 is TGTGCCAGCAGTCCCATAGGGGGCAACACTGAAGCTTTCTTT. This gives the protein CASSPIGGNTEAFF. The chain combines TRBV6-2 or TRBV6-3 with TRBJ1-1; 7 positions match TRBD1. Trimming cost V 5 bases and J 2 bases; bases outside gene matches: 5. CDR1 and CDR2 from the germline V gene are MNHEY and SVGEGT. The CDR3 runs to 14 residues.

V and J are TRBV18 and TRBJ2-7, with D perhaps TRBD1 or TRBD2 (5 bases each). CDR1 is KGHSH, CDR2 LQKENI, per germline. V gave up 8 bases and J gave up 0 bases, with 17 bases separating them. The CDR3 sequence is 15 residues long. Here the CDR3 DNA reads TGTGCCAGCCAACGTTATGAGGGGAGCTCCTACGAGCAGTACTTC. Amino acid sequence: CASQRYEGSSYEQYF.

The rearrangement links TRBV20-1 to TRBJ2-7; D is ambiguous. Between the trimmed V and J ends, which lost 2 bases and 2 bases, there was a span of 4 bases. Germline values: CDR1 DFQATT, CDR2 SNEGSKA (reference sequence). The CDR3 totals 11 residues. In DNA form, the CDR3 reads TGCAGTGCTAGAAGAGCCTACGAGCAGTACTTC. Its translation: CSARRAYEQYF.

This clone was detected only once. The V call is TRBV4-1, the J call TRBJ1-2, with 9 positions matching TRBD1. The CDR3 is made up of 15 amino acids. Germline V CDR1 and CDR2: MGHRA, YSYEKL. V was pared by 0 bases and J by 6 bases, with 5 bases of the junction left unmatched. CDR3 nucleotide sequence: TGCGCCAGCAGCCAAGAAAAGGACAGGGGCCATGGCTACACCTTC. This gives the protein CASSQEKDRGHGYTF.

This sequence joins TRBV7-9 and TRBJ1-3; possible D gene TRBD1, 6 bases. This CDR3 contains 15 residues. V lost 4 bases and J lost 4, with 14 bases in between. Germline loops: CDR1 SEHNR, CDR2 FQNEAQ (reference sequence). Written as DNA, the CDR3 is TGTGCCAGCAGCTCATCAAGGACAGTCGGAAACACCATATATTTT. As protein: CASSSSRTVGNTIYF. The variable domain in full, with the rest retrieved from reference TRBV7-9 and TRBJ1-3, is DTGVSQNPRHKITKRGQNVTFRCDPISEHNRLYWYRQTLGQGPEFLTYFQNEAQLEKSRLLSDRFSAERPKGSFSTLEIQRTEQGDSAMYLCASSSSRTVGNTIYFGEGSWLTVV.

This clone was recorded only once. The CDR3 protein is CSVEDLFQGYGYTF. In DNA, the CDR3 is TGCAGCGTTGAAGATTTGTTCCAGGGCTATGGCTACACCTTC. This chain connects TRBV29-1 to TRBJ1-2, with D possibly matching TRBD1 (5 bases). Germline V gene lookup returns CDR1 SQVTM and CDR2 ANQGSEA. This CDR3 has 14 residues. The germline V and J ends were trimmed by 0 bases and 4 bases, with 12 bases remaining between them. Drawing the rest from reference TRBV29-1 and TRBJ1-2, the complete variable domain is SAVISQKPSRDICQRGTSLTIQCQVDSQVTMMFWYRQQPGQSLTLIATANQGSEATYESGFVIDKFPISRPNLTFSTLTVSNMSPEDSSIYLCSVEDLFQGYGYTFGSGTRLTVV.

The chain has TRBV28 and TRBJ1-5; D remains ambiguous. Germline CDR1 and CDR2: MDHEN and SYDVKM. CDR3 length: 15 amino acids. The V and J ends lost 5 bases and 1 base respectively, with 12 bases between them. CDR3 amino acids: CASSPGGLSNQPQHF. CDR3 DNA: TGTGCCAGCAGTCCGGGCGGACTCAGCAATCAGCCCCAGCATTTT. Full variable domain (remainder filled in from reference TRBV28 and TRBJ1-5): DVKVTQSSRYLVKRTGEKVFLECVQDMDHENMFWYRQDPGLGLRLIYFSYDVKMKEKGDIPEGYSVSREKKERFSLILESASTNQTSMYLCASSPGGLSNQPQHFGDGTRLSIL.

The CDR3 sequence: CASSFFIGTGGQETQYF. The CDR3 nucleotides are TGTGCCAGCAGCTTCTTCATCGGGACAGGGGGCCAAGAGACCCAGTACTTC. The chain has TRBV7-9 and TRBJ2-5; 11 bases are shared with TRBD1. J lost 1 base, V lost 3 bases, and 7 bases had no gene match. CDR1 and CDR2 (germline): SEHNR, FQNEAQ (reference sequence). CDR3 size: 17 residues. Variable domain in full (rest from reference TRBV7-9 and TRBJ2-5): DTGVSQNPRHKITKRGQNVTFRCDPISEHNRLYWYRQTLGQGPEFLTYFQNEAQLEKSRLLSDRFSAERPKGSFSTLEIQRTEQGDSAMYLCASSFFIGTGGQETQYFGPGTRLLVL.